A single sample is the source of the 18 T cell receptor beta chains below, sequenced in a study of blood T cell repertoires in COVID-19. Using immunoSEQ multiplex PCR, the repertoire was profiled, and TCRdb retains in-frame clones only, with some absent. This table has about 200,000 clones, about 90% appearing once. Material: peripheral blood. The source of these receptors is a man aged 40-50 years with active or convalescent COVID-19.

The CDR3, as DNA: TGTGCCAGCAGCACACAACAGGGCTTTAACTATGGCTACACCTTC. It translates to CASSTQQGFNYGYTF. This sequence joins TRBV28 and TRBJ1-2; perhaps TRBD1 as D (6 bases). Germline V gives CDR1 MDHEN, CDR2 SYDVKM. Trimming left V 6 bases short and J 1 base short, with 15 bases between. This CDR3 contains 15 residues.

This rearrangement joins TRBV2 to TRBJ2-3; tentative D call: TRBD2 (6 bases). Trimming took 9 bases from V and 4 from J, leaving 17 bases between them. The CDR3 covers 14 residues. Germline lookup yields CDR1 SNHLY and CDR2 FYNNEI. CDR3 amino acids: CASSLTPGADTQYF. In nucleotides, the CDR3 is TGTGCCAGTTCTCTTACCCCGGGGGCAGATACGCAGTATTTT.

CDR3 amino acids: CASYQTTSTIYNEQFF. Written as DNA, the CDR3 is TGCGCCAGCTACCAAACGACTAGTACGATTTACAATGAGCAGTTCTTC. This sequence joins TRBV5-1 and TRBJ2-1, with D perhaps TRBD2 (6 bases). Per germline, CDR1 SGHRS and CDR2 YFSETQ. Between the trimmed V and J ends, which lost 7 bases and 4 bases, there was a span of 21 bases. The CDR3 consists of 16 residues.

The chain has TRBV24-1 and TRBJ1-2; D ambiguous. The germline V gene has CDR1 KGHDR and CDR2 SFDVKD. Trimming took off 9 bases at V and 2 bases at J, with 9 bases between the two ends. The CDR3 has 12 amino acids. CDR3 DNA sequence: TGTGCCACCCGCGACATCAACTATGGCTACACCTTC. This encodes CATRDINYGYTF.

This clone was found once. The V gene is TRBV7-8, the J gene TRBJ1-6, with TRBD1 matching over 9 bases. This CDR3 has 15 amino acids. The ends lost 1 base at V and 8 bases at J; junction bases unmatched: 3. In germline, CDR1 is SGHVS, CDR2 FQNEAQ. CDR3 coding DNA: TGTGCCAGCAGCTTAGGCGGGACAGGGTATTCACCCCTCCACTTT. Amino acid sequence: CASSLGGTGYSPLHF.

CDR3 sequence: CASSPQGTEAFF. CDR3 coding DNA: TGTGCCAGTAGTCCACAGGGGACTGAAGCTTTCTTT. This chain uses TRBV19 with TRBJ1-1, with 7 bases fitting TRBD1. V was pared by 5 bases and J by 5 bases, with 2 bases of the junction left unmatched. CDR1 LNHDA and CDR2 SQIVND come from the germline V gene (reference sequence). This CDR3 is 12 amino acids long.

This clone was seen more than once but under ten times. The rearrangement joins TRBV9 to TRBJ2-1; D remains unclear. The germline V gene has CDR1 SGDLS and CDR2 YYNGEE. The CDR3 is made up of 15 amino acids. Trimming removed 2 bases from V and 5 bases from J, with 14 bases in between. CDR3 sequence: CASSVEPLRHNEQFF. In nucleotides, the CDR3 is TGTGCCAGCAGCGTCGAGCCGCTGCGGCACAATGAGCAGTTCTTC. The full variable domain, in which reference TRBV9 and TRBJ2-1 provide the parts outside the CDR3, is DSGVTQTPKHLITATGQRVTLRCSPRSGDLSVYWYQQSLDQGLQFLIQYYNGEERAKGNILERFSAQQFPDLHSELNLSSLELGDSALYFCASSVEPLRHNEQFFGPGTRLTVL.

This rearrangement joins TRBV7-2 to TRBJ1-2; D may be TRBD1 (6 bases). CDR1 is SGHTA, CDR2 FQGNSA, per germline. The CDR3 is 14 residues long. The ends were cut back, 1 base at V and 4 bases at J, with 10 bases in the middle. Here the CDR3 reads CASSLGQALYGYTF. CDR3 DNA: TGTGCCAGCAGCTTAGGACAGGCCCTCTATGGCTACACCTTC.

This rearrangement joins TRBV9 to TRBJ2-3; D ambiguous. The germline V gene has CDR1 SGDLS and CDR2 YYNGEE. The CDR3 length is 15 residues. Between the trimmed V and J ends, which lost 0 bases and 0 bases, there was a span of 8 bases. The CDR3 bases are TGTGCCAGCAGCGTAGAATTGTCTAGCACAGATACGCAGTATTTT. Amino acid sequence: CASSVELSSTDTQYF.

This CDR3 reads CASSGRPGGSFYEQYF. As DNA, the CDR3 is TGTGCCAGCAGCGGCCGCCCAGGCGGGAGTTTTTACGAGCAGTACTTC. The V call is TRBV9, the J call TRBJ2-7; TRBD2 matches 7 bases. The V gene's germline CDR1 is SGDLS and CDR2 YYNGEE. J was trimmed by 4 bases and V by 3 bases; bases with no gene match: 13. The length of the CDR3 is 16 residues.

The chain is built from TRBV5-6 and TRBJ2-7; D is possibly TRBD1 (8 bases). V lost 0 bases to trimming and J lost 7 bases, with 11 bases between them. The CDR3 has 13 amino acids. Germline loops: CDR1 SGHDT, CDR2 YYEEEE. The chain's CDR3 is CASSLDRGGEQYF. The CDR3 DNA reads TGTGCCAGCAGCTTGGACAGGGGGGGAGAGCAGTACTTC.

The table lists this clone with a count of one. This rearrangement joins TRBV28 to TRBJ2-7; TRBD2 matches 8 bases. The germline V gene encodes CDR1 MDHEN and CDR2 SYDVKM. V dropped 4 bases and J dropped 9; count of bases not matched to a gene: 20. The CDR3 extends over 17 amino acids. The DNA for the CDR3 is TGTGCCAGCAGTTGGGGACTAGGGACTACCGCTAAGTCCTCGCAGTACTTC. It is translated as CASSWGLGTTAKSSQYF.

The chain has TRBV19 and TRBJ1-2; 7 bases are a match to TRBD1. Trimming removed 8 bases from V and 4 bases from J; junction bases left unmatched: 7. Germline-derived CDR1 and CDR2 are LNHDA and SQIVND (reference sequence). This CDR3 region has 13 residues. CDR3 nucleotide sequence: TGTGCCAGTGGGGAGACAGGGCCCTATGGCTACACCTTC. As protein: CASGETGPYGYTF.

The gene calls are TRBV6-5 and TRBJ2-3, with 10 bases lining up with TRBD1. Germline CDR1 is MNHEY and CDR2 is SVGAGI. The CDR3 length is 15 residues. V lost 4 bases to trimming and J lost 3 bases; unmatched junction nucleotides: 4. CDR3 loop: CASSFDRGLTDTQYF. CDR3 bases: TGTGCCAGCAGTTTCGACAGGGGGCTGACAGATACGCAGTATTTT.

The rearrangement links TRBV27 to TRBJ2-3; 8 positions match TRBD1. The junction had 8 bases not matched to a gene; V was cut back by 4 bases and J by 2 bases. CDR1 and CDR2 from the germline V gene are MNHEY and SMNVEV (reference sequence). CDR3 length: 16 amino acids. The CDR3 DNA sequence: TGTGCCAGCAGTTCCTCGACAGGGGCCTACACAGATACGCAGTATTTT. This sequence encodes CASSSSTGAYTDTQYF.

The chain has TRBV7-2 and TRBJ2-1, with a tentative D call TRBD2 (6 bases). This CDR3 contains 14 residues. With 2 bases removed from V and 6 bases from J, the gap between germline ends came to 11 bases. Germline V gene lookup returns CDR1 SGHTA and CDR2 FQGNSA. This CDR3 reads CASSLFISGNEQFF. The DNA of the CDR3 is TGTGCCAGCAGCTTATTTATTAGCGGCAATGAGCAGTTCTTC.

This chain links TRBV4-1 with TRBJ1-1; 9 bases are a match to TRBD1. V shed 7 bases and J 5 bases; nucleotides not matched to a gene: 14. This CDR3 region has 16 residues. The germline CDR1 and CDR2 sequences are MGHRA and YSYEKL. CDR3 sequence: CASTTIQGAQYTEAFF. In DNA, the CDR3 is TGCGCCAGCACCACCATACAGGGGGCGCAGTATACTGAAGCTTTCTTT.

This chain connects TRBV5-1 to TRBJ2-7; D not certain. V was cut by 3 bases and J by 4 bases, with 8 bases left in between. This CDR3 is 12 amino acids long. Germline lookup yields CDR1 SGHRS and CDR2 YFSETQ. The CDR3 DNA reads as TGCGCCAGCAGCTACGGTCGGTACGAGCAGTACTTC. Translating it yields CASSYGRYEQYF.